This TCR beta chain was recorded in a study of beta chain features in type 1 diabetes. Stem cell-like memory, regulatory, central memory and naive CD4+ cells were sorted via CD45RO/CCR7/CD25/CD127/CD95/CD27. The CDR3 contains 18 residues. Germline V gene data show CDR1 as SNHLY and CDR2 as FYNNEI. Deletions cut 7 bases from V and 1 base from J, with 24 bases between. Worth noting for this clone: The antigen is not known.

Findings and caveats of the study: Significant though moderate, a shortening of TCRB CDR3s appeared in all four CD4+ subsets of Type 1 diabetes patients.

The study reverse transcribed the entire isolated RNA, so it sequenced expressed TCRB transcripts. Clones were read by immunoSEQ multiplex PCR, and TCRdb kept only the in-frame ones, dropping some. The table records 900,000 or so clones, 17% of them present only once. The sequenced sample was naive CD4+ T cells from blood. The chain carries TRBV2 and TRBJ2-3; maybe TRBD2 (6 bases). The TCR comes from a woman younger than 30 in good health. The CDR3: CASKSRLVPFGGTDTQYF. The DNA for the CDR3 is TGTGCCAGCAAGAGCCGACTAGTCCCATTCGGTGGCACAGATACGCAGTATTTT.